This T cell receptor beta chain derives from a study of cytomegalovirus exposure and HLA in healthy donors. The PCR employed 60 Vbeta primers together with 13 Jbeta primers. How the authors handled the data: A follow-up analysis tallied 73 million or so unique TCR beta chains, some 11 million shared. Data came from immunoSEQ multiplex PCR; TCRdb stores just in-frame clones and leaves some out. D and trimming were read from the DNA, whereas the V and J calls and clone size are those reported in that table. The profile covers more than 140,000 clones, with around 80% appearing a single time and approximately 5.7% taken by the ten largest. The CDR3 loop spans 17 amino acids. V dropped 3 bases and J dropped 0; count of bases not matched to a gene: 4. Germline values: CDR1 MGHRA, CDR2 YSYEKL. Regarding the study as a whole: Associated with cytomegalovirus, according to the listing, were around 160 TCR beta chains. A later analysis by the authors found several of the most significant clusters apparently linked to common viral pathogens. A later analysis linked a missense variant in DCLRE1C to the trimming of TCR beta V and J genes.

Notes on this clone: Its antigen is currently unknown.

V usage is TRBV4-1 and J usage is TRBJ2-5; 13 positions match TRBD2. The origin of this receptor is a young man in good health and CMV-seropositive. Sequenced sample: PBMCs. The CDR3 sequence: CASSQATSGRYQETQYF. CDR3 coding DNA: TGCGCCAGCAGCCAGGCGACTAGCGGGAGGTACCAAGAGACCCAGTACTTC.